This TCR beta chain comes out of a study of blood T cell repertoires in COVID-19 (dated by TCRdb to the early 2020s). Context from the whole study: Samples from collaborators originated in the United States, Italy and Spain and spanned both the acute and convalescent phases of COVID-19. The prospective study material was composed of cDNA or gDNA derived from T cells, B-cell-depleted T cells, or PBMCs. The dataset comprised deeply sampled blood TCRbeta repertoires from subjects exposed to, actively infected with, or recovered from COVID-19. A freely available public database, intended as a resource for researchers studying the immune response to SARS-CoV-2, is where the repertoires were released. The samples were drawn from two sources: the first 160 participants of the ongoing ImmuneRACE study, and 1,254 subjects contributed by 6 global collaborators. Sample metadata almost always included a de-identified subject ID, COVID-19 status, age in years and sex. Where available, HLA class I and class II types were taken from metadata supplied by the sample provider and were not determined by assay-based typing. General study outcomes and caveats: How much clinical and demographic metadata was included differed by source and by participant, and the metadata was provided uncurated.

The immunoSEQ Assay, a bias-controlled multiplex PCR, was used to amplify TCRbeta CDR3 regions from genomic DNA. In the source study's methods: Within the assay, amplification of reference gene primers was used to estimate how many nucleated cells each sample contained. To quantify the absolute abundance of each unique TCRbeta CDR3 rearrangement, sequence reads were collapsed and filtered. For each sample, productive Simpson clonality was calculated by taking the square root of Simpson's diversity index across productive rearrangements. In TCRdb, the immuneACCESS table is reduced to in-frame sequences with V and J assigned. These tables do not hold every clone; where another copy was compared, an unresolved V gene accounts for under half, and the others remain unexplained. V and J calls and clone size are given by that table; D and trimming were obtained from the DNA. In this sample the table shows around 290,000 clones, roughly 90% of which occur a single time. The top ten hold approximately 14% of the sample.

One collaborating source in Seattle enrolled patients during active infection and followed them longitudinally through the course of disease. Each collaborating institution followed its own protocols to collect whole blood in K2EDTA tubes. For TCRbeta analysis, collaborators shipped samples in one of three forms: frozen whole blood, isolated PBMCs, or DNA extracted from either of those sample types. There are 14 amino acids in the CDR3, from cysteine to phenylalanine inclusive. The sequence is cut down to CDR3 DNA, 42 bases in frame from base 1. Via the germline V gene, CDR1 is SQVTM and CDR2 ANQGSEA. V is cut by 5 bases and J by 3 bases, and the space between the germline ends is 16 bases. This clone was counted ten times or more. Its antigen has not been determined. No base quality values were provided; no much bigger clone lies one nucleotide off.

Sequenced material: peripheral blood. The sequence joins TRBV29-1 to TRBJ1-2; the D gene is possibly TRBD1, with 5 bases matching. This sequence was found in a woman between 65 and 79 years old with COVID-19, enrolled during active disease. This receptor has the CDR3 CSVPDSSLDYGYTF. The DNA sequence is TGCAGCGTTCCTGACAGCTCACTGGACTATGGCTACACCTTC. Beyond the CDR3, the reference TRBV29-1 and TRBJ1-2 genes provide the residues; the full variable domain reads: SAVISQKPSRDICQRGTSLTIQCQVDSQVTMMFWYRQQPGQSLTLIATANQGSEATYESGFVIDKFPISRPNLTFSTLTVSNMSPEDSSIYLCSVPDSSLDYGYTFGSGTRLTVV.